Presented here are 29 T cell receptor beta chains from one specimen sequenced in a study of neurological immune-mediated disorders. TCRdb analysed the 5' RACE reads with MiXCR anew, one entry per CDR3 protein. Of nearly 60,000 distinct CDR3 sequences listed, about 3.7% are singletons. The sequenced sample consisted of PBMCs. The receptors derive from a woman aged 60-75 years with multiple sclerosis.

This clonotype was seen ten or more times. V usage is TRBV6-5 and J usage is TRBJ1-5; perhaps TRBD1 as D (5 bases). CDR1 and CDR2 from the germline V gene are MNHEY and SVGAGI. CDR3 length: 15 amino acids. Trimming took 5 bases from V and 5 from J, leaving 16 bases between them. Here the CDR3 reads CASSTGARRDQPQHF. CDR3 DNA: TGTGCCAGCAGTACCGGGGCTCGCAGGGATCAGCCCCAGCATTTT.

This clonotype was detected many times. The chain couples TRBV20-1 to TRBJ2-1, with D unclear. V was trimmed by 2 bases and J by 9 bases, leaving 8 bases between them. This CDR3 comprises 11 residues. Germline-derived CDR1 and CDR2 are DFQATT and SNEGSKA (reference sequence). This CDR3 is CSARRVREQFF. The DNA for the CDR3 is TGCAGTGCTAGACGGGTTCGTGAGCAGTTCTTC.

This clonotype was counted many times. The chain combines TRBV7-9 with TRBJ2-1; 9 bases align to TRBD1. This CDR3 comprises 15 residues. V gave up 1 base and J gave up 8 bases; unmatched junction bases: 6. Germline V CDR1 and CDR2: SEHNR, FQNEAQ (reference sequence). In DNA, the CDR3 is TGTGCCAGCAGCTTAGGGGACAGGGATTTCGATGAGCAGTTCTTC. Translating it yields CASSLGDRDFDEQFF.

At least ten counts were recorded for this clonotype. CDR3 residues: CASSRIVDTQYF. The CDR3 nucleotides are TGTGCCAGCAGTCGGATAGTGGATACGCAGTATTTT. The V call is TRBV12-3 or TRBV12-4, the J call TRBJ2-3; D not certain. The CDR3 is made up of 12 amino acids. V dropped 5 bases and J dropped 6 bases, with 9 bases sitting between them.

This clonotype has ten or more counts. The chain recombines TRBV9 with TRBJ2-7; 8 bases line up with TRBD1. The CDR3 is made up of 18 amino acids. V dropped 1 base and J dropped 6; count of bases not matched to a gene: 18. Germline V gene data show CDR1 as SGDLS and CDR2 as YYNGEE. DNA for the CDR3: TGTGCCAGCAGCGTACAGAAGGATACAGGGGGTCTCCAGAGCGAGCAGTACTTC. The encoded protein is CASSVQKDTGGLQSEQYF.

This clonotype occurred many times. The rearrangement links TRBV5-1 to TRBJ1-1, with D tentatively TRBD1 (6 bases). Trimming took off 0 bases at V and 11 bases at J, with 20 bases between the two ends. Germline V gene data show CDR1 as SGHRS and CDR2 as YFSETQ. The CDR3 has 15 amino acids. As DNA, the CDR3 is TGCGCCAGCAGCTTGGACGGGGGGCCCCCCCCTGGGGCTTTCTTT. Protein sequence: CASSLDGGPPPGAFF.

The rearrangement joins TRBV20-1 to TRBJ2-1; D perhaps matches TRBD1 (6 bases). V lost 6 bases, J lost 4 bases, and 13 bases lay in between. This CDR3 comprises 13 residues. Germline lookup yields CDR1 DFQATT and CDR2 SNEGSKA (reference sequence). The CDR3 DNA reads as TGCAGTGCCGATGACAGGAATTACAATGAGCAGTTCTTC. Translation: CSADDRNYNEQFF.

This clonotype was observed at least ten times. The genes are TRBV12-3 or TRBV12-4 and TRBJ2-3; 11 bases fit TRBD2. V gave up 10 bases and J gave up 6 bases; unmatched junction bases: 12. The CDR3 is made up of 15 amino acids. Here the CDR3 DNA reads TGTGCCATCAAAGAGACTAGCGGGAAGTCGGATACGCAGTATTTT. Amino acids: CAIKETSGKSDTQYF.

This clonotype was found many times. The chain is built from TRBV10-3 and TRBJ2-1; perhaps TRBD1 as D (5 bases). Germline V gene lookup returns CDR1 ENHRY and CDR2 SYGVKD. Trimming left V 4 bases short and J 5 bases short, with 9 bases between. The CDR3 sequence is 13 residues long. The CDR3 sequence is CAISVTGDNEQFF. The CDR3 region has the DNA TGTGCCATCAGTGTTACAGGAGACAATGAGCAGTTCTTC.

This clonotype was recorded at least ten times. V gene TRBV5-5 combines with J gene TRBJ2-5, with no clear D. The CDR3 runs 13 residues. CDR1 is SGHKS, CDR2 YYEKEE, per germline (reference sequence). The V and J ends lost 1 base and 5 bases respectively, with 9 bases between them. The CDR3 bases are TGTGCCAGCAGCTTGAGACAAAGTGAGACCCAGTACTTC. Protein: CASSLRQSETQYF.

In its sample, this clonotype was seen many times. This chain links TRBV20-1 with TRBJ1-4, with D uncertain. Deletions cut 1 base from V and 5 bases from J, with 11 bases between. CDR3 length equals 14 residues. Germline V gene data show CDR1 as DFQATT and CDR2 as SNEGSKA (reference sequence). The CDR3 DNA follows: TGCAGTGCTAGAGGGGCAGCCGGAAATGAAAAACTGTTTTTT. It encodes CSARGAAGNEKLFF.

This clonotype showed up many times. The chain combines TRBV18 with TRBJ2-4; D not certain. There are 15 residues in the CDR3. The V gene lost 3 bases and the J gene lost 4 bases, with 13 bases spanning the gap. The V gene's germline CDR1 is KGHSH and CDR2 LQKENI. The CDR3 protein is CASSPDSGNKNIQYF. DNA for the CDR3: TGTGCCAGCTCACCCGATAGTGGTAATAAAAACATTCAGTACTTC.

This clonotype showed up many times. V is TRBV29-1 and J is TRBJ1-2, with D possibly matching TRBD1 (5 bases). Germline values: CDR1 SQVTM, CDR2 ANQGSEA. The CDR3 contains 11 residues. The ends were cut back, 3 bases at V and 6 bases at J, with 8 bases in the middle. In DNA form, the CDR3 reads TGCAGCGTTGAGAGGGGAGATGGCTACACCTTC. Protein sequence: CSVERGDGYTF.

Ten or more counts support this clonotype. J is TRBJ2-4 and V is TRBV29-1; D may match TRBD1 or TRBD2 (5 bases each). V was pared by 0 bases and J by 13 bases, with 16 bases between. Germline values: CDR1 SQVTM, CDR2 ANQGSEA. The CDR3 sequence is 13 residues long. The CDR3, as DNA: TGCAGCGTTGAAGACCGCCGGACACTAGAGCAGTACTTC. Translating gives CSVEDRRTLEQYF.

Many counts were recorded for this clonotype. This chain uses TRBV6-1 with TRBJ2-7; TRBD2 matches 7 bases. J was trimmed by 2 bases and V by 1 base; bases with no gene match: 5. The CDR3 is 15 amino acids. Germline V lookup: CDR1 MNHNS, CDR2 SASEGT. CDR3 region: CASSEGLALTYEQYF. The CDR3, as DNA: TGTGCCAGCAGTGAAGGACTAGCCCTCACCTACGAGCAGTACTTC.

Ten or more counts support this clonotype. The chain combines TRBV2 with TRBJ1-5, with unresolved D. CDR3 length: 15 residues. The germline V and J ends were trimmed by 4 bases and 0 bases, with 10 bases remaining between them. Germline V CDR1 and CDR2: SNHLY, FYNNEI. CDR3: CASSGGWNSNQPQHF. In nucleotides, the CDR3 is TGTGCCAGCAGTGGAGGATGGAATAGCAATCAGCCCCAGCATTTT. The full variable domain, its missing parts supplied by reference TRBV2 and TRBJ1-5, is EPEVTQTPSHQVTQMGQEVILRCVPISNHLYFYWYRQILGQKVEFLVSFYNNEISEKSEIFDDQFSVERPDGSNFTLKIRSTKLEDSAMYFCASSGGWNSNQPQHFGDGTRLSIL.

The rearrangement links TRBV15 to TRBJ2-1; TRBD2 is a possible D gene (5 bases). CDR3 size: 15 residues. With 0 bases removed from V and 8 bases from J, the gap between germline ends came to 14 bases. CDR1 is LNHNV and CDR2 is YYDKDF in the germline V gene (reference sequence). The DNA for the CDR3 is TGTGCCACCAGCAGAGAAGTCCGGGGTCACGATGAGCAGTTCTTC. It specifies CATSREVRGHDEQFF.

The chain carries TRBV12-3 or TRBV12-4 and TRBJ2-7; D not certain. V lost 4 bases and J 0 bases, leaving 10 bases between the germline ends. CDR3 size: 14 residues. As DNA, the CDR3 is TGTGCCAGCAGTTGGAGACGGCGCTCCTACGAGCAGTACTTC. Encoded protein: CASSWRRRSYEQYF.

In its sample, this clonotype was seen many times. The V and J genes are TRBV6-6 and TRBJ2-6; possibly TRBD2 for D (6 bases). V was pared by 2 bases and J by 1 base, with 6 bases between. CDR3 length: 15 residues. Germline V lookup: CDR1 MNHNY, CDR2 SVGAGI (reference sequence). The CDR3 nucleotides read TGTGCCAGCAGTTACGGAGGGTCTGGGGCCAACGTCCTGACTTTC. Residues: CASSYGGSGANVLTF.

Ten or more counts support this clonotype. V gene TRBV11-2 combines with J gene TRBJ2-1, with 8 bases aligning to TRBD2. CDR3 length equals 16 residues. J gave up 9 bases and V 7 bases, and 17 bases lay outside the gene matches. Germline CDR1 SGHAT, CDR2 FQNNGV. The CDR3 is CASTVLLAASAGEQFF. CDR3 DNA sequence: TGTGCCAGCACCGTCCTACTAGCGGCCTCCGCGGGTGAGCAGTTCTTC.

This clonotype showed up many times. The CDR3 region has the DNA TGCAGCGTTGAAGAGGGGGGGACGCAGTATTTT. Translating it yields CSVEEGGTQYF. The V gene is TRBV29-1, the J gene TRBJ2-3; TRBD2 aligns across 7 bases. CDR3 length: 11 amino acids. CDR1 and CDR2 from the germline V gene are SQVTM and ANQGSEA. The ends lost 0 bases at V and 9 bases at J; junction bases unmatched: 0.

This clonotype was detected a few times. The chain recombines TRBV6-1 with TRBJ1-1; D might be TRBD1 (5 bases). The CDR3 is 12 residues long. Per germline, CDR1 MNHNS and CDR2 SASEGT. With 7 bases removed from V and 6 bases from J, the gap between germline ends came to 12 bases. The CDR3 nucleotides are TGTGCCAGCACGGGGGTGATAGCTGAAGCTTTCTTT. Protein sequence: CASTGVIAEAFF.

This clonotype occurred many times. The chain joins TRBV29-1 to TRBJ1-4; a possible D gene is TRBD1 (6 bases). In germline, CDR1 is SQVTM, CDR2 ANQGSEA. This CDR3 has 13 amino acids. V lost 7 bases and J 4 bases, leaving 13 bases between the germline ends. In DNA form, the CDR3 reads TGCAGCGCAAAAACAGGGAGTAATGAAAAACTGTTTTTT. Its protein product is CSAKTGSNEKLFF.

This clonotype occurred many times. This chain joins TRBV3-1 and TRBJ2-7; the match to TRBD1 covers 7 bases. This CDR3 has 14 amino acids. The junction had 7 bases not matched to a gene; V was cut back by 2 bases and J by 6 bases. Looked up from germline, CDR1 is LGHDT and CDR2 is YNNKEL (reference sequence). CDR3 amino acids: CASSQLEGAGEQYF. The CDR3 DNA follows: TGTGCCAGCAGCCAATTAGAGGGGGCTGGCGAGCAGTACTTC.

This clonotype came up many times. This chain uses TRBV20-1 with TRBJ2-1; D ambiguous. V was trimmed by 5 bases and J by 3 bases, leaving 14 bases between them. Germline V CDR1 and CDR2: DFQATT, SNEGSKA (reference sequence). The CDR3 loop spans 14 amino acids. CDR3 residues: CSAGIAADYNEQFF. CDR3 DNA sequence: TGCAGTGCTGGGATAGCAGCTGACTACAATGAGCAGTTCTTC.

This clonotype has ten or more counts. The gene calls are TRBV28 and TRBJ1-4, with 9 bases lining up with TRBD1. The CDR3 is 19 amino acids. The germline V gene encodes CDR1 MDHEN and CDR2 SYDVKM. Trimming cost V 2 bases and J 2 bases; bases outside gene matches: 12. For the CDR3, the DNA is TGTGCCAGCAGTTTAATCCAGTGGACAGGGGCTTCGACTAATGAAAAACTGTTTTTT. Its translation: CASSLIQWTGASTNEKLFF.

This clonotype was found many times. The chain couples TRBV20-1 to TRBJ2-1; TRBD2 agrees at 13 bases. Germline loops: CDR1 DFQATT, CDR2 SNEGSKA (reference sequence). The CDR3 has 16 residues. Trimming cost V 0 bases and J 9 bases; bases outside gene matches: 8. In DNA, the CDR3 is TGCAGTGCTAGAGACCTAACTAGCGGGGGGGTTGGTGAGCAGTTCTTC. Encoded protein: CSARDLTSGGVGEQFF.

This clonotype has a count of ten or more. This chain connects TRBV5-1 to TRBJ2-1; 11 positions match TRBD2. V was clipped by 1 base and J by 9 bases; unmatched bases: 3. The CDR3 covers 14 residues. Germline CDR1 and CDR2: SGHRS and YFSETQ. CDR3 sequence (DNA): TGCGCCAGCAGCTTGACTAGCGGGAGCCCTGAGCAGTTCTTC. Its translation is CASSLTSGSPEQFF.

This clonotype was seen a few times. A much larger clone lies one base from this, so it may be a read error. The genes are TRBV28 and TRBJ2-7; D may be TRBD1 or TRBD2 (5 bases each). The CDR3 is 14 residues long. The V and J ends lost 6 bases and 0 bases respectively, with 12 bases between them. Germline V CDR1 and CDR2: MDHEN, SYDVKM. CDR3 in DNA: TGTGCCAGCAGCGAAATGGGGGTCTCCTACGAGCAGTACGTC. This sequence encodes CASSEMGVSYEQYV.